The subject of this entry is one T cell receptor (beta chain). The data belong to a study of blood T cell repertoires in COVID-19. Method: immunoSEQ multiplex PCR; TCRdb's copy keeps in-frame clones and lacks some. The sample contains 80,000 to 100,000 clones, 78% of which appear only once. In germline, CDR1 is MNHEY, CDR2 SVGAGI. This CDR3 contains 15 residues. The V and J ends lost 0 bases and 4 bases, in that order; junction bases with no gene match: 3. The sequencing sample was made of peripheral blood. The chain has TRBV6-5 and TRBJ2-1, with 7 bases fitting TRBD1. This TCR was recovered from a human donor in a cohort sampled during active COVID-19. Written as DNA, the CDR3 is TGTGCCAGCAGTTACTCCGGGACAGCATACAATGAGCAGTTCTTC. It yields the protein CASSYSGTAYNEQFF.